The 2 T cell receptor beta chains below come from one sample, sequenced in a study of blood T cell repertoires in COVID-19. The data were produced by immunoSEQ multiplex PCR, yet TCRdb's version contains in-frame clones alone and is incomplete. The sample consists of about 150,000 clones, approximately 80% of them appearing once. Specimen: peripheral blood. These receptor sequences come from a man aged 55 to 70 with acute or convalescent COVID-19.

The V call is TRBV4-1, the J call TRBJ2-3; 16 bases are shared with TRBD2. J gave up 4 bases and V 4 bases, and 8 bases lay outside the gene matches. The CDR3 covers 18 residues. Germline V gives CDR1 MGHRA, CDR2 YSYEKL. CDR3 nucleotide sequence: TGCGCCAGCAGCCCGGGACTAGCGGGGGGGCAATTGCCAGATACGCAGTATTTT. This sequence encodes CASSPGLAGGQLPDTQYF.

The rearrangement links TRBV29-1 to TRBJ2-7, with a weak D call TRBD1 (6 bases). Trimming pared 5 bases from V and 6 bases from J, leaving 14 bases between. Germline V gene lookup returns CDR1 SQVTM and CDR2 ANQGSEA. The CDR3 length is 12 residues. The chain's CDR3 is CSVNREVGEQYF. DNA of the CDR3: TGCAGCGTTAACAGGGAAGTAGGCGAGCAGTACTTC.